This T cell receptor beta chain is from a study of cytomegalovirus exposure and HLA in healthy donors (dated by TCRdb to about 2017). Looking at the study overall: According to a later analysis, the approximately 130 validation repertoires were produced on the same platform as the 600 to 850 repertoires of the first cohort. The study combined high-throughput TCR immunosequencing, statistical association of individual TCRs with disease status, and machine learning to predict cytomegalovirus infection status. The study was designed to test whether signatures of past pathogen exposure could be identified by cataloging public T cell receptors. Along with the roughly 670-subject first cohort, a separate validation cohort of around 110 different subjects was used.

On this clone itself: Its cognate antigen has yet to be identified. No much larger clone exists at a distance of one base, and base qualities are not known.

What the research found in general, with its limitations: A total of 150 or so TCR beta chains were listed by the study as associated with cytomegalovirus. A few of the identified cytomegalovirus-associated TCR beta chains were confirmed in vitro to be specific for cytomegalovirus antigens. In both the original and validation cohorts, the classifier was reported to diagnose cytomegalovirus status with high specificity and sensitivity. Subsequent analysis determined that TCRs grouped into clusters in the first cohort also showed a tendency toward co-occurrence across the 120 or so validation repertoires, and 85% to 95% of cluster scores exceeded 0. The authors suggested that the approach could potentially be extended to other disease states and immunological phenotypes. Most TCR sequences were observed very rarely across donors, whereas some public TCRs were present in many individuals. A later analysis lacked HLA typing for the validation cohort, so it scored co-occurrence in that cohort across all 120 repertoires.

The donors were included in the validation cohort of 130 or so subjects, a group kept apart from the roughly 670-subject first cohort. Library prep was done by the immunoSEQ multiplex PCR assay. Concerning the study's data processing: To diagnose cytomegalovirus status from the catalog of TCR beta chain sequences, a statistical classification framework was built. TCRdb re-hosts the immuneACCESS table, in-frame sequences only. Its copies lack some clones; in the studies checked, an unresolved V gene accounts for under half of them, and the cause for the rest is not known. D and trimming were read from the DNA, whereas the V and J calls and clone size are those reported in that table. The sample table contains 70,000 to 75,000 clones; only one count was recorded for approximately 94% of them. 1.5% to 2% of the sample is held by the ten biggest clonotypes. The receptor's source is a woman between 18 and 29 years old in good health and CMV-seropositive. The sequenced sample was PBMCs.

The nucleotide sequence is given as TGTGCCTGGCGGGACAGGACCAATTCACCCCTCCACTTT. Translation gives CAWRDRTNSPLHF. The receptor chain draws on TRBV30 and TRBJ1-6, with 8 bases matching TRBD1. Here V drops 5 bases and J drops 7 bases, and the junction holds 4 bases not matched to any gene. CDR1 and CDR2 are drawn from the germline V gene (reference sequence): GTSNPN, SVGIG. Reading from cysteine to phenylalanine, the CDR3 counts 13 amino acids. This entry keeps only the CDR3 DNA: 39 bases, framed from base 1.